This T cell receptor (beta chain) is drawn from a study of CD8+ T cells in alopecia areata. Reverse transcribed after extraction, RNA yielded cDNA as the sequencing template. The method was immunoSEQ multiplex PCR; TCRdb's version includes in-frame clones alone and lacks a portion of them. Of about 190,000 clones detected, around 56% appear once; the ten largest clones hold over 0.55%. Treatment: oral pan-JAK inhibitor, 5-10 mg twice daily. Germline CDR1 ENHRY, CDR2 SYGVKD. Germline trimming cut 3 bases from V and 4 bases from J; bases unmatched to any gene: 8. The CDR3 runs to 15 residues. This clonotype originated in a human donor with alopecia areata. Sequenced material: CD4+ T cells sorted from blood, taken at week 4, from a patient treated with tofacitinib. The chain combines TRBV10-3 with TRBJ1-2; TRBD1 matches 7 bases. The CDR3 is CAISDWRQGGYGYTF. DNA of the CDR3: TGTGCCATCAGTGATTGGCGACAGGGAGGCTATGGCTACACCTTC.